This T cell receptor beta chain was profiled in a study of CD8 T cells in Susac syndrome. Random hexamers were used to reverse transcribe roughly 0.5 to 1 ug of RNA. The method of amplification for TCR beta CDR3 was immunoSEQ multiplex PCR, covering 54 Vbeta and 13 Jbeta. MiXCR, applied by TCRdb to the immunoSEQ multiplex PCR reads, yields one record per CDR3 protein. This repertoire shows approximately 100,000 distinct CDR3 sequences, 92% found once; its top ten account for less than 0.15%. Healthy donors constituted the controls, which were matched for age and sex. CDR3 length: 13 amino acids. Germline V lookup: CDR1 DFQATT, CDR2 SNEGSKA (reference sequence). Trimming cost V 6 bases and J 1 base, with 13 bases left between them.

This chain connects TRBV20-1 to TRBJ2-7; D is possibly TRBD1 (6 bases). Input material: CD4+ T cells from PBMCs. This clonotype was obtained from a human donor in good health. The CDR3 DNA reads TGCAGTGCCAGCGGACAGCAATCCTACGAGCAGTACTTC. It translates to CSASGQQSYEQYF.